What follows are 18 T cell receptor beta chains derived from one specimen sequenced in a study of T cells after yellow fever vaccination. MiXCR, run by TCRdb on the 5' RACE reads, gives a single entry per CDR3 protein. The sample carries 250,000 to 350,000 distinct CDR3 sequences, around 6.8% recorded once. The source material was PBMCs, sampled around 45 days after the first yellow fever vaccination. Receptors originate from a man aged 18 to 30 who received the YFV17D yellow fever vaccine.

The V gene is TRBV4-2, the J gene TRBJ2-3; no clear D gene. Germline V lookup: CDR1 LGHNA, CDR2 YNFKEQ. The CDR3 consists of 13 residues. V dropped 0 bases and J dropped 2 bases, with 3 bases sitting between them. CDR3 loop: CASSQEYTDTQYF. For the CDR3, the DNA is TGTGCCAGCAGCCAAGAGTACACAGATACGCAGTATTTT.

There are a few counts of this clonotype. The genes are TRBV27 and TRBJ2-1, with TRBD1 identical over 8 bases. This CDR3 has 15 residues. CDR1 and CDR2 from the germline V gene are MNHEY and SMNVEV (reference sequence). The J segment lost 4 bases and the V segment lost 3 bases, leaving 5 bases of the junction unmatched. CDR3 nucleotides: TGTGCCAGCAGTTTTAGGACAGGGATTTACAATGAGCAGTTCTTC. Residues: CASSFRTGIYNEQFF.

This clonotype was seen only a few times. DNA for the CDR3: TGTGCCAGCGGAATGGGACTAGCGATCGGTCCCAGCAGCCAAGAGACCCAGTACTTC. It codes for CASGMGLAIGPSSQETQYF. This sequence joins TRBV12-3 or TRBV12-4 and TRBJ2-5, with TRBD2 identical over 10 bases. This CDR3 region has 19 residues. Trimming cost V 8 bases and J 1 base; bases outside gene matches: 19.

The table lists this clonotype with a few counts. The CDR3 loop reads CSAQDRGADQPQHF. CDR3 sequence (DNA): TGCAGTGCTCAGGACAGGGGGGCGGATCAGCCCCAGCATTTT. The V and J genes are TRBV20-1 and TRBJ1-5, with 10 positions matching TRBD1. Germline assignment: CDR1 DFQATT and CDR2 SNEGSKA (reference sequence). The CDR3 is 14 amino acids. The junction had 6 bases not matched to a gene; V was cut back by 5 bases and J by 5 bases.

The chain is built from TRBV19 and TRBJ2-5, with D possibly matching TRBD2 (6 bases). Germline CDR1 LNHDA, CDR2 SQIVND (reference sequence). CDR3 size: 19 residues. Trimming removed 1 base from V and 4 bases from J, with 25 bases in between. CDR3 sequence reads: CASSIAPASVSFGLETQYF. The CDR3 coding sequence is TGTGCCAGTAGTATAGCCCCTGCTAGCGTGAGTTTTGGTCTAGAGACCCAGTACTTC.

This clonotype turned up a few times. The chain's CDR3 is CASSLDPGSNEAFF. For the CDR3, the DNA is TGCGCCAGCAGCTTGGATCCCGGATCGAATGAAGCTTTCTTT. The rearrangement links TRBV5-1 to TRBJ1-1; D ambiguous. V lost 0 bases, J lost 7 bases, and 13 bases lay in between. The germline V gene has CDR1 SGHRS and CDR2 YFSETQ. This CDR3 contains 14 residues.

This clonotype appeared a few times. The V call is TRBV20-1, the J call TRBJ2-3; unclear D gene. The ends were cut back, 2 bases at V and 0 bases at J, with 9 bases in the middle. Germline V gives CDR1 DFQATT, CDR2 SNEGSKA (reference sequence). The CDR3 sequence is 14 residues long. Here the CDR3 reads CSARKTPSTDTQYF. CDR3 DNA: TGCAGTGCTAGAAAGACACCTAGCACAGATACGCAGTATTTT.

CDR3 loop: CASGPELRHNEQFF. The CDR3 nucleotides are TGTGCCAGCGGCCCCGAGCTACGGCACAATGAGCAGTTCTTC. The gene calls are TRBV5-6 and TRBJ2-1; D gene unclear. Germline V gene sequence: CDR1 SGHDT, CDR2 YYEEEE. V lost 7 bases and J 5 bases, leaving 16 bases between the germline ends. The CDR3 has 14 residues.

The table lists this clonotype with a few counts. The V call is TRBV5-1, the J call TRBJ1-1; D perhaps matches TRBD1 (6 bases). The V gene's germline CDR1 is SGHRS and CDR2 YFSETQ. The CDR3 runs 16 residues. V lost 1 base to trimming and J lost 1 base, with 14 bases between them. CDR3 nucleotides: TGCGCCAGCAGCTTGAGGACAGTCAGAGGGAACACTGAAGCTTTCTTT. It specifies CASSLRTVRGNTEAFF. Full variable domain (outside the CDR3, taken from reference TRBV5-1 and TRBJ1-1): KAGVTQTPRYLIKTRGQQVTLSCSPISGHRSVSWYQQTPGQGLQFLFEYFSETQRNKGNFPGRFSGRQFSNSRSEMNVSTLELGDSALYLCASSLRTVRGNTEAFFGQGTRLTVV.

This clonotype was recorded a few times. The V and J genes are TRBV27 and TRBJ2-7, with a tentative D call TRBD1 (5 bases). Germline loops: CDR1 MNHEY, CDR2 SMNVEV (reference sequence). The CDR3 sequence is 12 residues long. Trimming left V 2 bases short and J 4 bases short, with 6 bases between. For the CDR3, the DNA is TGTGCCAGCAGTTTACCAGGGTACGAGCAGTACTTC. It encodes CASSLPGYEQYF.

This clonotype occurred a few times. The chain carries TRBV4-1 and TRBJ2-7; 9 bases map to TRBD1. The junction had 11 bases not matched to a gene; V was cut back by 6 bases and J by 5 bases. Germline CDR1 is MGHRA and CDR2 is YSYEKL. The CDR3 consists of 15 residues. The CDR3 region is CASRYSGTGFDEQYF. CDR3 nucleotides: TGCGCCAGCAGGTATTCAGGGACAGGGTTTGACGAGCAGTACTTC.

The gene calls are TRBV15 and TRBJ2-3; D ambiguous. The CDR3 covers 16 residues. Germline V gene data show CDR1 as LNHNV and CDR2 as YYDKDF (reference sequence). V lost 0 bases and J lost 0, with 10 bases in between. The CDR3 nucleotides are TGTGCCACCAGCAGAGATACTGAGGTTAGCACAGATACGCAGTATTTT. Translation gives CATSRDTEVSTDTQYF.

This clonotype was seen a few times. The rearrangement joins TRBV2 to TRBJ1-1, with D unresolved. There are 14 residues in the CDR3. Trimming stripped 7 bases from V and 0 bases from J, with 12 bases between. Germline lookup yields CDR1 SNHLY and CDR2 FYNNEI. The CDR3: CASIRGIMNTEAFF. The CDR3 nucleotides are TGTGCCAGCATAAGAGGAATTATGAACACTGAAGCTTTCTTT.

This clonotype came up many times. V and J are TRBV10-3 and TRBJ2-1; 8 nucleotides agree with TRBD2. J lost 11 bases, V lost 10 bases, and 16 bases had no gene match. This CDR3 has 14 residues. Germline CDR1 ENHRY, CDR2 SYGVKD. The CDR3 here is CANSPGRGGRQQFF. DNA for the CDR3: TGTGCCAACTCCCCCGGGCGCGGGGGGCGTCAGCAGTTCTTC.

This clonotype was picked up many times. The J gene is TRBJ2-1, the V gene TRBV3-1, with TRBD2 matching 11 bases. The CDR3 runs 16 residues. Germline V gene sequence: CDR1 LGHDT, CDR2 YNNKEL (reference sequence). The trim removed 0 bases at V and 8 bases at J, leaving 6 bases unmatched. CDR3 DNA sequence: TGTGCCAGCAGCCAAGATGTAGCGGGGGGGCAGTATGAGCAGTTCTTC. Translation gives CASSQDVAGGQYEQFF.

Many counts were recorded for this clonotype. The J gene is TRBJ2-7, the V gene TRBV7-2, with unresolved D. Germline V gives CDR1 SGHTA, CDR2 FQGNSA. V was shortened by 1 base and J by 3 bases, with 10 bases between the two germline ends. The CDR3 is made up of 14 amino acids. This CDR3 is CASSLGIGNYEQYF. The CDR3 nucleotides read TGTGCCAGCAGCTTAGGAATAGGGAACTACGAGCAGTACTTC.

The sample holds a few counts of this clonotype. CDR3 region: CASSARDRGRDEQFF. CDR3 sequence (DNA): TGTGCCAGCAGCGCGCGGGACAGGGGTCGAGATGAGCAGTTCTTC. The chain has TRBV9 and TRBJ2-1, with 10 bases lining up with TRBD1. The CDR3 is 15 amino acids. The J segment lost 8 bases and the V segment lost 3 bases, leaving 8 bases of the junction unmatched. The germline V gene encodes CDR1 SGDLS and CDR2 YYNGEE.

This clonotype showed up many times. This chain links TRBV4-1 with TRBJ1-1; D is perhaps TRBD1 (6 bases). Trimming stripped 2 bases from V and 7 bases from J, with 11 bases between. The length of the CDR3 is 13 residues. Germline CDR1 and CDR2: MGHRA and YSYEKL. CDR3 DNA sequence: TGCGCCAGCAGCCAACAGGGGTCTGGTGAAGCTTTCTTT. It specifies CASSQQGSGEAFF.